The 8 T cell receptor beta chains below were found in one sample sequenced in a study of OX40 agonist ivuxolimab in advanced cancers. Assay used: immunoSEQ multiplex PCR; TCRdb lists only in-frame clones, some missing. The sample records approximately 79,000 clones, approximately 93% being singletons. The sequencing used CD4+ or CD8+ T cells sorted from blood, collected in a trial of the OX40 agonist ivuxolimab. Receptors originate from an adult with an advanced solid tumor such as melanoma, head and neck, liver or kidney cancer.

The J gene is TRBJ2-1, the V gene TRBV27; D assignment may be TRBD1 or TRBD2 (5 bases each). Trimming took 2 bases from V and 2 from J, leaving 10 bases between them. CDR1 is MNHEY, CDR2 SMNVEV, per germline (reference sequence). The CDR3 extends over 15 amino acids. The CDR3 DNA reads as TGTGCCAGCAGTTTAGGGGCGGAGGCCTACAATGAGCAGTTCTTC. Translated: CASSLGAEAYNEQFF.

This rearrangement joins TRBV7-4 to TRBJ1-2; 10 bases align to TRBD1. Losses at the gene ends were 0 bases for V and 7 bases for J; bases not matched to a gene: 5. This CDR3 has 15 amino acids. Germline loops: CDR1 SGHVT, CDR2 SQSDAQ. The DNA of the CDR3 is TGTGCCAGCAGCTTAGCCCTGACAGGGGGCGTTGGCTACACCTTC. As protein: CASSLALTGGVGYTF.

This rearrangement joins TRBV6-5 to TRBJ2-7, with a tentative D call TRBD1 (6 bases). There are 15 residues in the CDR3. CDR1 and CDR2 from the germline V gene are MNHEY and SVGAGI. With 6 bases removed from V and 2 bases from J, the gap between germline ends came to 17 bases. The CDR3 is CASRPDSDPTYEQYF. CDR3 coding DNA: TGTGCCAGCAGGCCGGACAGCGACCCTACCTACGAGCAGTACTTC.

This chain connects TRBV5-5 to TRBJ1-4; 12 nucleotides match TRBD1. The V segment lost 4 bases and the J segment 4 bases; nucleotides outside the gene matches: 5. Germline-derived CDR1 and CDR2 are SGHKS and YYEKEE (reference sequence). The CDR3 runs 16 residues. The CDR3 region is CASSRGTGGFNEKLFF. Written as DNA, the CDR3 is TGTGCCAGCAGCCGGGGGACAGGGGGCTTTAATGAAAAACTGTTTTTT.

The J gene is TRBJ2-1, the V gene TRBV2; 9 bases are a match to TRBD1. This CDR3 is built from 14 residues. V dropped 8 bases and J dropped 7; count of bases not matched to a gene: 9. Germline CDR1 and CDR2: SNHLY and FYNNEI. For the CDR3, the DNA is TGTGCCAGCGGGGGGGACAGGGAGGCGAATGAGCAGTTCTTC. Translated: CASGGDREANEQFF.

The chain carries TRBV9 and TRBJ2-1, with unresolved D. Trimming cost V 4 bases and J 8 bases, with 10 bases left between them. The germline gives CDR1 SGDLS, CDR2 YYNGEE. CDR3 length equals 12 residues. This CDR3 reads CASSPLWDEQFF. The CDR3 DNA is TGTGCCAGCAGCCCCCTTTGGGATGAGCAGTTCTTC.

This chain connects TRBV5-1 to TRBJ2-1; perhaps TRBD1 as D (6 bases). The CDR3 is made up of 15 amino acids. Trimming removed 4 bases at V and 2 bases at J, with 13 bases between. Looked up from germline, CDR1 is SGHRS and CDR2 is YFSETQ. The CDR3 DNA follows: TGCGCCAGCAGCGATGACAGGTGGGCCTACAATGAGCAGTTCTTC. It specifies CASSDDRWAYNEQFF.

This chain connects TRBV27 to TRBJ2-7, with TRBD1 identical over 8 bases. The trim removed 0 bases at V and 1 base at J, leaving 5 bases unmatched. The CDR3 covers 16 residues. The germline gives CDR1 MNHEY, CDR2 SMNVEV (reference sequence). Written as DNA, the CDR3 is TGTGCCAGCAGTTTATCTGAGGACAGGGCTTCCTACGAGCAGTACTTC. It codes for CASSLSEDRASYEQYF.